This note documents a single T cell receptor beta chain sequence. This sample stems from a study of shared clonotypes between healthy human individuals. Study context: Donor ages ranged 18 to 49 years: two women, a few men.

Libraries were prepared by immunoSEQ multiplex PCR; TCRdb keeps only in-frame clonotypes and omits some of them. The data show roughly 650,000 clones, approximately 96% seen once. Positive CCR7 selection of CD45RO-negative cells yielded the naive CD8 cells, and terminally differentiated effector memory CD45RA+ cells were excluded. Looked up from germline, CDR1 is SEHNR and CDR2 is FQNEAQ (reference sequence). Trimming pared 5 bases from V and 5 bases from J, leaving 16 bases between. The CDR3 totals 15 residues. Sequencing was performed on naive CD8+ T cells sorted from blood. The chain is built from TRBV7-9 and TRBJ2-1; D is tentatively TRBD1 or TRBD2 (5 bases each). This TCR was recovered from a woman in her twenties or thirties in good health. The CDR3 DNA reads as TGTGCCAGCAGCCCGCCGGGACGCTCGAACAATGAGCAGTTCTTC. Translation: CASSPPGRSNNEQFF.